The present T cell receptor (beta chain) was sequenced within a study of cytomegalovirus exposure and HLA in healthy donors. Overall study results and limits: Reports state that TCR beta sequences accurately predicted most subjects' HLA-A and HLA-B alleles. In a later analysis, parvovirus B19, influenza, CMV and Epstein-Barr virus appeared linked to several top co-occurrence clusters.

Germline V CDR1 and CDR2: SGHVS, FQNEAQ. V shed 5 bases and J 4 bases; nucleotides not matched to a gene: 10. CDR3 length: 16 amino acids. Worth noting for this clone: The antigen remains undetermined.

The PCR had 60 Vbeta and 13 Jbeta primers. Assay: immunoSEQ multiplex PCR; the TCRdb copy retains only in-frame clones and omits some. Found here are some 110,000 clones, under 80% of them singletons; the top ten hold 8.6%. The clonotype originates from a woman aged 40 to 50 in good health and CMV-seropositive. The gene calls are TRBV7-8 and TRBJ2-3; 9 nucleotides align to TRBD1. Sequencing was performed on PBMCs. The CDR3 bases are TGTGCCAGCAGCCCCCTGGGACAGGGTGTCCCAGATACGCAGTATTTT. It codes for CASSPLGQGVPDTQYF.